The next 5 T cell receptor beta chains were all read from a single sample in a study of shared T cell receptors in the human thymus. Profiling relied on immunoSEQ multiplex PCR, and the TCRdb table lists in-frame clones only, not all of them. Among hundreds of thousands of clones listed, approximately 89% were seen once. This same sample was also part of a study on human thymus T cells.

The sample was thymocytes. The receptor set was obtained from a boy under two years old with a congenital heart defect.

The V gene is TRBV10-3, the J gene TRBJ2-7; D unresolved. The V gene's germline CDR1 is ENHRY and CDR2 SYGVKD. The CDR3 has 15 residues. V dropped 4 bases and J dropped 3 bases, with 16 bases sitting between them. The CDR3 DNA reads TGTGCCATCAGTGCCCCTTACGGCAGCGTCTACGAGCAGTACTTC. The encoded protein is CAISAPYGSVYEQYF.

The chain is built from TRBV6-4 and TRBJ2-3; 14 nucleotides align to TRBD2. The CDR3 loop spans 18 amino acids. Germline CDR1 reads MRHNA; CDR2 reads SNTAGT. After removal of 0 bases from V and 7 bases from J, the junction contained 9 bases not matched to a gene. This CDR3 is CASSDSETSGRVANTQYF. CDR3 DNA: TGTGCCAGCAGTGACTCTGAGACTAGCGGGAGGGTTGCAAATACGCAGTATTTT.

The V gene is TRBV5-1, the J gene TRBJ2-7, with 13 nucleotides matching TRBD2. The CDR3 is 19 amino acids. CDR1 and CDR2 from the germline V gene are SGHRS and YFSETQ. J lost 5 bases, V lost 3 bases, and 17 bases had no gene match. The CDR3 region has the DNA TGCGCCAGCAGCTATCAGGATAGGGGGACTAGCGGGAATGGCGACGAGCAGTACTTC. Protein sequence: CASSYQDRGTSGNGDEQYF.

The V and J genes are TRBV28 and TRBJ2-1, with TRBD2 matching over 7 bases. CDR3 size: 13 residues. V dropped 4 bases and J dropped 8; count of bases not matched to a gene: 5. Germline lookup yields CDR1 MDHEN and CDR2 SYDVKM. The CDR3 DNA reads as TGTGCCAGCAGTTCCCCTCGGGGGGATGAGCAGTTCTTC. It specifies CASSSPRGDEQFF.

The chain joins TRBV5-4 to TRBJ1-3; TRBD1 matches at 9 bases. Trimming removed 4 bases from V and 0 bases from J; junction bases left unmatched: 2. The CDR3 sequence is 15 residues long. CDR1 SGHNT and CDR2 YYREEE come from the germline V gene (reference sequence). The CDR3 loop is CASSQGQGSGNTIYF. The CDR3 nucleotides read TGTGCCAGCAGCCAGGGACAGGGCTCTGGAAACACCATATATTTT.